The 24 T cell receptor beta chains below all came from one sample that was sequenced in a study of T cell repertoires in cytomegalovirus infection. TCRdb processed the reads anew with MiXCR; each CDR3 protein has one entry. The data show 450,000 to 650,000 distinct CDR3 sequences, around 40% seen once. Their antigens remain unidentified. The sample was cultured PBMCs, taken from culture after CMV antigen stimulation. All receptors come from a human donor in good health (CMV status not recorded). Some clones in this sample may be carry-over from other donors' samples.

The chain combines TRBV5-1 with TRBJ2-5, with 8 bases lining up with TRBD2. V shed 4 bases, J shed 4 bases, and the junction held 12 bases outside the gene matches. The CDR3 covers 16 residues. Germline V lookup: CDR1 SGHRS, CDR2 YFSETQ. The CDR3 DNA sequence: TGCGCCAGCAGCCCGGGGGACGGGGGGGCTGGAGAGACCCAGTACTTC. Protein sequence: CASSPGDGGAGETQYF.

This clonotype occurred a few times. This chain connects TRBV7-2 to TRBJ2-5; 7 bases align to TRBD2. The CDR3 is made up of 14 amino acids. Germline CDR1 SGHTA, CDR2 FQGNSA. The junction had 8 bases not matched to a gene; V was cut back by 5 bases and J by 5 bases. The CDR3 reads CASSTRGVDETQYF. The CDR3 DNA reads as TGTGCCAGCAGCACCCGGGGGGTGGATGAGACCCAGTACTTC.

This clonotype was detected only a few times. The chain has TRBV7-6 and TRBJ1-5; 7 nucleotides agree with TRBD1. V lost 5 bases and J lost 0; bases outside the gene matches: 7. The germline V gene has CDR1 SGHVS and CDR2 FNYEAQ. The CDR3 contains 16 residues. CDR3 sequence: CASSLRDRNSNQPQHF. The DNA for the CDR3 is TGTGCCAGCAGCCTAAGGGACAGAAATAGCAATCAGCCCCAGCATTTT.

V usage is TRBV15 and J usage is TRBJ1-6; D perhaps matches TRBD1 (6 bases). This CDR3 has 13 residues. The V end lost 5 bases, the J end lost 9 bases, and 11 bases lay between the germline ends. The V gene's germline CDR1 is LNHNV and CDR2 YYDKDF (reference sequence). The CDR3 spells CATSGGGGSPLHF. CDR3 in DNA: TGTGCCACCAGCGGGGGGGGCGGTTCACCCCTCCACTTT.

There are a few counts of this clonotype. The genes are TRBV7-2 and TRBJ2-1; D is uncertain. The CDR3 runs to 15 residues. The ends were cut back, 5 bases at V and 0 bases at J, with 11 bases in the middle. The germline gives CDR1 SGHTA, CDR2 FQGNSA. The CDR3 loop reads CASSTLRSSYNEQFF. The CDR3 coding sequence is TGTGCCAGCAGCACCCTCAGGAGCTCCTACAATGAGCAGTTCTTC.

This clonotype was counted between two and nine times. The chain employs TRBV27 and TRBJ2-7; D is perhaps TRBD2 (5 bases). Trimming stripped 11 bases from V and 0 bases from J, with 11 bases between. This CDR3 spans 12 amino acids. CDR1 MNHEY and CDR2 SMNVEV come from the germline V gene (reference sequence). This CDR3 reads CAEPTSSYEQYF. Written as DNA, the CDR3 is TGTGCCGAACCTACTAGCTCCTACGAGCAGTACTTC.

This clonotype was detected a few times. J is TRBJ2-1 and V is TRBV11-2, with 8 nucleotides matching TRBD2. Trimming took 5 bases from V and 2 from J; bases not matched to a gene: 5. The CDR3 contains 15 residues. Germline CDR1 reads SGHAT; CDR2 reads FQNNGV. The CDR3 loop reads CASSQSGSPYNEQFF. CDR3 nucleotide sequence: TGTGCCAGCAGCCAGAGCGGGAGTCCCTACAATGAGCAGTTCTTC.

The table lists this clonotype with a few counts. The V call is TRBV7-2, the J call TRBJ2-1; the D call may be TRBD1 or TRBD2 (5 bases each). V lost 5 bases and J 10 bases, leaving 12 bases between the germline ends. The length of the CDR3 is 12 residues. From germline, CDR1 is SGHTA and CDR2 FQGNSA. The DNA for the CDR3 is TGTGCCAGCAGCGAGGGTCACAGGGAGCAGTTCTTC. Amino acid sequence: CASSEGHREQFF.

CDR3 loop: CASSLDWGRRFNEQFF. The CDR3 DNA reads as TGTGCCAGCAGCTTAGATTGGGGGAGGAGATTCAATGAGCAGTTCTTC. This chain links TRBV11-2 with TRBJ2-1; maybe TRBD2 (6 bases). The V end was cut by 0 bases, the J end by 6 bases, with 15 bases between. CDR3 size: 16 residues. Germline CDR1 SGHAT, CDR2 FQNNGV.

This clonotype was counted at least ten times. This chain links TRBV7-2 with TRBJ2-2; 7 nucleotides line up with TRBD2. The CDR3 runs to 16 residues. The V segment lost 5 bases and the J segment 3 bases; nucleotides outside the gene matches: 9. The germline V gene has CDR1 SGHTA and CDR2 FQGNSA. The CDR3 sequence is CASSRETSRYTGELFF. As DNA, the CDR3 is TGTGCCAGCAGCCGCGAGACTAGCAGATACACCGGGGAGCTGTTTTTT.

Note on this clonotype: One end of the junction fails to match germline, which may point to a read error. The chain recombines TRBV29-1 with TRBJ2-3; tentatively, D is TRBD1 or TRBD2 (5 bases each). Germline V gene sequence: CDR1 SQVTM, CDR2 ANQGSEA. This CDR3 is built from 9 residues. CDR3 region: CSALPAGTF. The CDR3 nucleotides read TGCAGCGCCCTGCCGGCAGGGACTTTT.

The gene calls are TRBV7-2 and TRBJ1-1; a weak D match, TRBD1 (5 bases). The V end was cut by 5 bases, the J end by 10 bases, with 14 bases between. The germline CDR1 and CDR2 sequences are SGHTA and FQGNSA. The CDR3 has 12 residues. DNA of the CDR3: TGTGCCAGCAGCCTAGGGGCATTTGCAGCTTTCTTT. This codes for CASSLGAFAAFF.

This clonotype was detected a few times. This sequence joins TRBV20-1 and TRBJ1-1, with D hard to call. The length of the CDR3 is 15 residues. The V gene lost 0 bases and the J gene lost 0 bases, with 11 bases spanning the gap. The V gene's germline CDR1 is DFQATT and CDR2 SNEGSKA (reference sequence). CDR3 in amino acids: CSARDRVRVNTEAFF. CDR3 coding DNA: TGCAGTGCTAGAGATAGGGTACGGGTGAACACTGAAGCTTTCTTT.

This clonotype was observed a handful of times. V usage is TRBV6-5 and J usage is TRBJ2-2; 12 bases match TRBD2. The germline V gene has CDR1 MNHEY and CDR2 SVGAGI. The CDR3 runs 19 residues. Losses at the gene ends were 7 bases for V and 2 bases for J; bases not matched to a gene: 14. The CDR3 protein is CASILLGLLAGGNTGELFF. The CDR3 DNA reads as TGTGCCAGCATTCTATTGGGACTACTAGCGGGAGGAAACACCGGGGAGCTGTTTTTT.

This clonotype was counted a few times. The chain is built from TRBV11-2 and TRBJ1-5; D ambiguous. V was shortened by 5 bases and J by 2 bases, with 13 bases between the two germline ends. The CDR3 consists of 15 residues. CDR1 and CDR2 from the germline V gene are SGHAT and FQNNGV. The DNA for the CDR3 is TGTGCCAGCAGCCGAGGGCCCGGGGGCAATCAGCCCCAGCATTTT. This codes for CASSRGPGGNQPQHF.

This clonotype showed up just a few times. The chain combines TRBV7-9 with TRBJ2-6; weak D call: TRBD1 (6 bases). V lost 4 bases and J 2 bases, leaving 9 bases between the germline ends. Per the germline V gene, CDR1 is SEHNR and CDR2 is FQNEAQ (reference sequence). This CDR3 has 15 amino acids. Written as DNA, the CDR3 is TGTGCCAGCAGCTCTGCAGGGGCTGGGGCCAACGTCCTGACTTTC. It is translated as CASSSAGAGANVLTF.

The J gene is TRBJ1-5, the V gene TRBV7-2; 10 nucleotides align to TRBD1. The CDR3 has 16 residues. J gave up 6 bases and V 5 bases, and 10 bases lay outside the gene matches. Germline assignment: CDR1 SGHTA and CDR2 FQGNSA. As DNA, the CDR3 is TGTGCCAGCAGCCCCGGTCCGGGACAGGGGCGTCAGCCCCAGCATTTT. It is translated as CASSPGPGQGRQPQHF.

The chain has TRBV19 and TRBJ2-1; the match to TRBD2 covers 13 bases. Germline V gene sequence: CDR1 LNHDA, CDR2 SQIVND (reference sequence). CDR3 length equals 14 residues. V gave up 4 bases and J gave up 7 bases; unmatched junction bases: 1. This chain's CDR3 is CASSRGLAGNEQFF. CDR3 DNA: TGTGCCAGTAGTAGGGGACTAGCGGGGAATGAGCAGTTCTTC.

This clonotype was observed a single time. The CDR3 DNA follows: TGTGCCGGCTCCGAAGGGCAGTACTTC. It yields the protein CAGSEGQYF. This rearrangement joins TRBV6-8 to TRBJ2-7; D unresolved. V was cut by 11 bases and J by 9 bases, with 11 bases left in between. CDR1 and CDR2 (germline): MNHGY, SAAAGT. The CDR3 contains 9 residues.

The chain recombines TRBV28 with TRBJ2-7, with 8 bases matching TRBD2. Unmatched junction bases numbered 11, after V lost 5 bases and J lost 2 bases. The CDR3 covers 16 residues. Looked up from germline, CDR1 is MDHEN and CDR2 is SYDVKM. This CDR3 is CASSTQGRGAPYEQYF. Here the CDR3 DNA reads TGTGCCAGCAGTACCCAAGGGCGGGGGGCACCCTACGAGCAGTACTTC.

This clonotype was counted ten times or more. The genes are TRBV7-2 and TRBJ2-3, with 8 bases identical to TRBD1. The CDR3 sequence is 15 residues long. Germline CDR1 and CDR2: SGHTA and FQGNSA. V was clipped by 4 bases and J by 4 bases; unmatched bases: 7. The CDR3 is CASSSRGQVPDTQYF. DNA of the CDR3: TGTGCCAGCAGCTCCCGGGGACAGGTTCCAGATACGCAGTATTTT.

The CDR3 nucleotides read TGCGCCAGCAGCCAAACCAGCGGGAGGGCGGATGAGCAGTTCTTC. Translated, it gives CASSQTSGRADEQFF. The chain employs TRBV4-3 and TRBJ2-1, with 10 nucleotides matching TRBD2. Germline V gene lookup returns CDR1 LGHNA and CDR2 YSLEER. Unmatched junction bases numbered 6, after V lost 2 bases and J lost 8 bases. The CDR3 is made up of 15 amino acids.

The chain recombines TRBV4-1 with TRBJ1-3; D is ambiguous. Looked up from germline, CDR1 is MGHRA and CDR2 is YSYEKL. The CDR3 is made up of 15 amino acids. V gave up 4 bases and J gave up 1 base, with 11 bases separating them. Here the CDR3 DNA reads TGCGCCAGCAGCCTAACTTACAGTTCTGGAAACACCATATATTTT. This sequence encodes CASSLTYSSGNTIYF.

The genes are TRBV5-6 and TRBJ1-1; TRBD1 is a possible D gene (5 bases). Germline CDR1 reads SGHDT; CDR2 reads YYEEEE. This CDR3 spans 13 amino acids. Trimming left V 4 bases short and J 7 bases short, with 14 bases between. CDR3 sequence (DNA): TGTGCCAGCAGCCCCGGGACTGCGCTTGAAGCTTTCTTT. Translated: CASSPGTALEAFF.